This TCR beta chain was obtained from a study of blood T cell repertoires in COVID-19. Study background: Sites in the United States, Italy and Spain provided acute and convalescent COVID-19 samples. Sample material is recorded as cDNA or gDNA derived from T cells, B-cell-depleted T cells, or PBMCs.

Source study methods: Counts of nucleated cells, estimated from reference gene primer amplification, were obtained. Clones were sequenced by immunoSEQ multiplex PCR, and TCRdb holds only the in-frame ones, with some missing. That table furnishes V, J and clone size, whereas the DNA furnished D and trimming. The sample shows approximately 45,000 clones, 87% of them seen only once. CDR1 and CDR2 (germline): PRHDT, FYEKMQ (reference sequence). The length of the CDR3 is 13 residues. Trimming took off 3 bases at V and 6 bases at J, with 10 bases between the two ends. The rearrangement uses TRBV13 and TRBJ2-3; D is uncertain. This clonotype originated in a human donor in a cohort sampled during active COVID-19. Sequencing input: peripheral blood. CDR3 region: CASSFGTLDTQYF. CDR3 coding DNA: TGTGCCAGCAGCTTCGGTACGTTGGATACGCAGTATTTT.